This entry describes one TCR beta chain. The data originate from a study of shared clonotypes between healthy human individuals. Trimming cost V 5 bases and J 5 bases; bases outside gene matches: 10. Germline loops: CDR1 MNHEY, CDR2 SMNVEV (reference sequence). This CDR3 is built from 15 residues. CD45RO-negative CD8 cells positively selected for CCR7 made up the naive population, which excluded terminally differentiated effector memory CD45RA+ cells. Replicate PCRs run on sorted subsets employed 200 ng DNA, 30,000 to 35,000 T cell genomes. Measured with immunoSEQ multiplex PCR; TCRdb has only the in-frame clones, and not every one. This table holds millions of clones, roughly 91% found once.

The chain carries TRBV27 and TRBJ2-7, with 9 bases matching TRBD1. The TCR originated in a man in his late teens or twenties in good health. Some clones in this sample may be carry-over from other donors' samples. What was sequenced was naive CD8+ T cells from PBMCs. CDR3 amino acids: CASSPRTGEIDEQYF. In DNA form, the CDR3 reads TGTGCCAGCAGTCCCCGGACAGGGGAAATCGACGAGCAGTACTTC.